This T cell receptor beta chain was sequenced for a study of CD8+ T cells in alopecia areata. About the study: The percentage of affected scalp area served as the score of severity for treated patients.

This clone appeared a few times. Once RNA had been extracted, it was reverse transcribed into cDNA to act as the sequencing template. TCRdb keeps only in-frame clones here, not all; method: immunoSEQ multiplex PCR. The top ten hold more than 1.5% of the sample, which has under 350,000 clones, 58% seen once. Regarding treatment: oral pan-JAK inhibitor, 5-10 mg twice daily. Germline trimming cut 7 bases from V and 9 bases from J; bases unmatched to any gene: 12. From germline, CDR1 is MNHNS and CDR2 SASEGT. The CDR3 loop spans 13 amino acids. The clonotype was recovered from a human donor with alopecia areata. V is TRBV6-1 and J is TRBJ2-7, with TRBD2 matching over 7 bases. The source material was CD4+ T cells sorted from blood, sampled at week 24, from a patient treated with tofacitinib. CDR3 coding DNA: TGTGCCAGCACCCTGCGACAGCGGGAAAGGCAGTACTTC. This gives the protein CASTLRQRERQYF.